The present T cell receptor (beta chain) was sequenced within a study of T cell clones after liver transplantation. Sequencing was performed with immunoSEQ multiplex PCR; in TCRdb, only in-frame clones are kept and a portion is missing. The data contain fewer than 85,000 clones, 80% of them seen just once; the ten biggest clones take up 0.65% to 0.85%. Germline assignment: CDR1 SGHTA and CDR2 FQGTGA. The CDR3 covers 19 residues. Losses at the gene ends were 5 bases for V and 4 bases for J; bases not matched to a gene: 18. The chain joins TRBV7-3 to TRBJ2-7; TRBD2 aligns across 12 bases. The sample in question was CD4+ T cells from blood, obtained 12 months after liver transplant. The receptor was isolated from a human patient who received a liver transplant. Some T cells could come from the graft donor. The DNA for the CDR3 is TGTGCCAGCAGCAGCTTAGTAGTGACTAGCGGGAGCAGTAGGTACGAGCAGTACTTC. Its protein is CASSSLVVTSGSSRYEQYF.